This T cell receptor (beta chain) was observed in a study of CD4+ T cells in melanoma. Study-level findings and limits: CD8+ T cell, macrophage and B cell function reportedly correlated with neoantigen-specific CD4+ T cells. Reportedly, melanoma neoantigen-specific CD4+ T cells showed varied differentiation states.

This clone was counted once. Its target is not known. The CDR3 consists of 18 residues. The V and J ends lost 4 bases and 4 bases, in that order; junction bases with no gene match: 16. Germline V CDR1 and CDR2: MNHEY, SMNVEV (reference sequence). Produced via immunoSEQ multiplex PCR; TCRdb's table is partial and in-frame only. This sample carries more than 15,000 clones, around 85% of them seen once, and the ten largest clones take around 5%. This clonotype was sampled from a human donor with melanoma. The chain is built from TRBV27 and TRBJ2-1; 7 bases map to TRBD1. Sample: cells from a culture (not recorded whether cultured in vitro). The CDR3 nucleotides read TGTGCCAGCAGTTCTTTGGACAGGTTGAGGAGTCGGTACAATGAGCAGTTCTTC. This sequence encodes CASSSLDRLRSRYNEQFF.